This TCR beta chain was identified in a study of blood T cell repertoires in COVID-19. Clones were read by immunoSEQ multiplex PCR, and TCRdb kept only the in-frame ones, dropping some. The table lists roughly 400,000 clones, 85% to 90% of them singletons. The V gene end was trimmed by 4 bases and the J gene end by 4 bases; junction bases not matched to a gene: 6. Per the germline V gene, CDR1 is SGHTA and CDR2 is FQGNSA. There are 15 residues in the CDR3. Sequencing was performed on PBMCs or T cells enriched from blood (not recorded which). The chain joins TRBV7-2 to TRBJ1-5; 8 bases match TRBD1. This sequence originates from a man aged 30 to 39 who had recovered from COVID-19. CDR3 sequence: CASSSWTGNNQPQHF. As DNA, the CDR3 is TGTGCCAGCAGCTCTTGGACAGGGAATAATCAGCCCCAGCATTTT.